The 10 T cell receptor beta chains below all came from one sample that was sequenced in a study of beta chain features in type 1 diabetes (dated by TCRdb to between 2018 and 2020). The library came from the immunoSEQ multiplex PCR assay. All of the isolated RNA was reverse transcribed with the High Capacity cDNA Reverse Transcription Kit, so expressed TCRB transcripts were sequenced. TCRdb took this table from immuneACCESS and kept in-frame rearrangements with V and J called. Such tables lack part of the clones; where checked against another copy, unresolved V genes explain under half of the gap, and the rest is unexplained. The sample table lists 350,000 or so clones, 15% to 20% of them with a count of one. The top ten clones comprise 0.035% to 0.055% of the sample. The sample was naive CD4+ T cells from blood. Read against the paper, the sample's cell subset or site label means: true naive CD4+ T cells. The receptors here all came from a woman aged 18-29 years in good health.

The CDR3: CASSLGTSGSNEQFF. CDR3 in DNA: TGTGCCAGCAGCCTTGGGACTAGCGGGAGCAATGAGCAGTTCTTC. The V and J genes are TRBV11-3 and TRBJ2-1; TRBD2 matches 14 bases. CDR1 is SGHNT, CDR2 YENEEA, per germline. The CDR3 runs to 15 residues. Germline trimming cut 5 bases from V and 6 bases from J; bases unmatched to any gene: 3.

This clone has only a few counts. The gene calls are TRBV4-3 and TRBJ2-2; D gene uncertain. Germline V gene data show CDR1 as LGHNA and CDR2 as YSLEER. V gave up 2 bases and J gave up 6 bases, with 16 bases separating them. There are 16 residues in the CDR3. The CDR3 region is CASSQQGGEVSGELFF. As DNA, the CDR3 is TGCGCCAGCAGCCAACAAGGCGGAGAAGTCTCCGGGGAGCTGTTTTTT.

The chain uses TRBV5-1 and TRBJ2-2; D is uncertain. Per germline, CDR1 SGHRS and CDR2 YFSETQ. This CDR3 has 16 residues. The germline V and J ends were trimmed by 0 bases and 1 base, with 10 bases remaining between them. CDR3 in DNA: TGCGCCAGCAGCTTGGCCCCGCCAGGGAACACCGGGGAGCTGTTTTTT. Residues: CASSLAPPGNTGELFF. The full variable domain, its missing parts supplied by reference TRBV5-1 and TRBJ2-2, is KAGVTQTPRYLIKTRGQQVTLSCSPISGHRSVSWYQQTPGQGLQFLFEYFSETQRNKGNFPGRFSGRQFSNSRSEMNVSTLELGDSALYLCASSLAPPGNTGELFFGEGSRLTVL.

This clone has a handful of counts. V gene TRBV27 combines with J gene TRBJ2-5, with D maybe TRBD2 (6 bases). Germline V gene data show CDR1 as MNHEY and CDR2 as SMNVEV (reference sequence). Deletions cut 6 bases from V and 1 base from J, with 15 bases between. The length of the CDR3 is 15 residues. CDR3 nucleotide sequence: TGTGCCAGCAGCCCGCGGGGTACGAGCCAAGAGACCCAGTACTTC. Its translation: CASSPRGTSQETQYF.

V and J are TRBV6-6 and TRBJ2-1, with 7 bases matching TRBD2. This CDR3 comprises 13 residues. V gave up 6 bases and J gave up 12 bases; unmatched junction bases: 11. CDR1 is MNHNY, CDR2 SVGAGI, per germline (reference sequence). The CDR3 loop reads CASSSGLVYPQFF. The CDR3 nucleotides read TGTGCCAGCAGCTCCGGACTAGTTTATCCGCAGTTCTTC.

The sample holds a few counts of this clone. The chain uses TRBV7-2 and TRBJ1-5; 7 bases are shared with TRBD1. From germline, CDR1 is SGHTA and CDR2 FQGNSA. CDR3 length equals 14 residues. After removal of 1 base from V and 7 bases from J, the junction contained 4 bases not matched to a gene. As DNA, the CDR3 is TGTGCCAGCAGCTTAGAGGGGGCAGGGCAGCCCCAGCATTTT. Translation: CASSLEGAGQPQHF.

This clone showed up just a few times. J is TRBJ2-7 and V is TRBV10-3; the match to TRBD2 covers 10 bases. Germline V gene lookup returns CDR1 ENHRY and CDR2 SYGVKD. V dropped 6 bases and J dropped 3; count of bases not matched to a gene: 2. CDR3 size: 13 residues. CDR3 bases: TGTGCCATCAGGGGGACTAGCGACTACGAGCAGTACTTC. Residues: CAIRGTSDYEQYF.

The V and J genes are TRBV4-1 and TRBJ2-5; 7 bases align to TRBD2. With 0 bases clipped from V and 4 bases from J, the junction kept 8 bases outside the gene matches. CDR1 and CDR2 from the germline V gene are MGHRA and YSYEKL. The CDR3 spans 16 residues. This chain's CDR3 is CASSQDPGTKRETQYF. Written as DNA, the CDR3 is TGCGCCAGCAGCCAAGATCCCGGGACTAAAAGAGAGACCCAGTACTTC.

The V gene is TRBV7-9, the J gene TRBJ1-2; D might be TRBD1 (6 bases). V lost 1 base and J 5 bases, leaving 14 bases between the germline ends. Germline V gene lookup returns CDR1 SEHNR and CDR2 FQNEAQ (reference sequence). The CDR3 consists of 15 residues. DNA for the CDR3: TGTGCCAGCAGCTTAGAGGCCCGGGACATTTATGGCTACACCTTC. It translates to CASSLEARDIYGYTF.

The chain combines TRBV7-2 with TRBJ1-2, with unresolved D. The CDR3 runs to 14 residues. Germline V CDR1 and CDR2: SGHTA, FQGNSA. Trimming removed 0 bases from V and 7 bases from J, with 12 bases in between. CDR3 nucleotides: TGTGCCAGCAGCTTAGCGCTGGTTAGTGGTGGCTACACCTTC. Translation gives CASSLALVSGGYTF.